The rows below give T cell receptor beta chains drawn from one sample of a study of blood T cell repertoires in COVID-19. The method was immunoSEQ multiplex PCR; TCRdb's version includes in-frame clones alone and lacks a portion of them. The sample holds tens of thousands of clones, approximately 84% seen once. The specimen was peripheral blood. The receptors here all came from a human donor with active COVID-19. The donor label of this sample is uncertain. Each CDR3 is given with its conserved first and last residue. Each record gives: CDR3 DNA, CDR3 protein, D gene, clone size, V gene, CDR3 length, J gene. A D gene is named only where the DNA matches it firmly. The listing skips clone size in some rows; elsewhere it reads once, few, many or a size class.

TGTGCCAGCAGCTTAGGAGGGGGACAGGGCTATGGCTACACCTTC | CASSLGGGQGYGYTF | TRBD1 | few | TRBV7-2 | 15 | TRBJ1-2
TGTGCCAGCAGCTTAGGTCGAGGCAGGGCACATGAGCAGTTCTTC | CASSLGRGRAHEQFF | . | . | TRBV7-8 | 15 | TRBJ2-1
TGTGCCAGCAGCGTCGACGGGGCCAGGGGGGCTAATGAAAAACTGTTTTTT | CASSVDGARGANEKLFF | TRBD1 | . | TRBV5-4 | 17 | TRBJ1-4
TGTGCCAGCAGCTTGGGACTAGCGGACCAAGAGACCCAGTACTTC | CASSLGLADQETQYF | TRBD2 | . | TRBV11-1 | 15 | TRBJ2-5
TGTGCCAGCAGCTGGCGGGAGACCAATGAGCAGTTCTTC | CASSWRETNEQFF | TRBD2 | once | TRBV5-4 | 13 | TRBJ2-1
TGTGCCAGTAGACAAACTTCAGGGGCGCTAATTTACAATGAGCAGTTCTTC | CASRQTSGALIYNEQFF | . | . | TRBV19 | 17 | TRBJ2-1
TGTGCCAGTAGTAGGTCTCCGGGGTCGGTACCCTATGGCTACACCTTC | CASSRSPGSVPYGYTF | . | . | TRBV19 | 16 | TRBJ1-2
TGTGCCAGCAGCTTCCGGGACAGGGGAGGCGAGCAGTACTTC | CASSFRDRGGEQYF | TRBD1 | . | TRBV11-2 | 14 | TRBJ2-7
TGTGCCAGCAGCTTAATTAGCGAGACCCAGTACTTC | CASSLISETQYF | . | . | TRBV11-2 | 12 | TRBJ2-5
TGTGCCAGCAGCCATACAGGAGGGAAGAAGTATTTT | CASSHTGGKKYF | . | . | TRBV3-1/TRBV3-2 | 12 | TRBJ2-3
TGTGCCAGCAGTCTCCGAACACACAATGAGCAGTTCTTC | CASSLRTHNEQFF | . | . | TRBV27 | 13 | TRBJ2-1
TGTGCCATCAGTGATGGCCCAGGGGGCTCCGGCAAAAACATTCAGTACTTC | CAISDGPGGSGKNIQYF | TRBD1 | . | TRBV10-3 | 17 | TRBJ2-4
TGTGCCAGCAGCCAGAGCACCCAGGCCCCAAACATTCAGTACTTC | CASSQSTQAPNIQYF | . | . | TRBV11-2 | 15 | TRBJ2-4
TGTGCCAGCAGCGGATACAGGGGTTTGAATTATGGCTACACCTTC | CASSGYRGLNYGYTF | TRBD1 | . | TRBV5-8 | 15 | TRBJ1-2
TGTGCCAGCAGCCAGGGACAGGGGAGCTACGAGCAGTACTTC | CASSQGQGSYEQYF | TRBD1 | . | TRBV7-9 | 14 | TRBJ2-7
TGTGCCAGCAGACAGGACAGCCGCTATGGCTACACCTTC | CASRQDSRYGYTF | . | . | TRBV14 | 13 | TRBJ1-2
TGTGCCAGCAGCCCGAGGGTGTATTCACCCCTCCACTTT | CASSPRVYSPLHF | . | . | TRBV3-1/TRBV3-2 | 13 | TRBJ1-6
TGTGCCAGCAGCTGGGCAGCCTATGGCTACACCTTC | CASSWAAYGYTF | . | once | TRBV7-8 | 12 | TRBJ1-2
TGTGCCAGCAGCCCCGACAGGGGGCGAGGCTACACCTTC | CASSPDRGRGYTF | TRBD1 | few | TRBV5-4 | 13 | TRBJ1-2
TGTGCCAGCAGTTTGGGACATAAGGGTCCCCAGCATTTT | CASSLGHKGPQHF | . | . | TRBV6-2/TRBV6-3 | 13 | TRBJ1-5
TGTGCCAGCAGTGAGCAGGGACAGGGAAACTATGGCTACACCTTC | CASSEQGQGNYGYTF | TRBD1 | . | TRBV2 | 15 | TRBJ1-2
TGTGCCAGTAGTATGGGGACAGGGGTATCCTACGAGCAGTACTTC | CASSMGTGVSYEQYF | TRBD1 | . | TRBV19 | 15 | TRBJ2-7